These 17 T cell receptor beta chains came from one sample sequenced in a study of T cell repertoires in cytomegalovirus infection. TCRdb re-derived calls from the reads in MiXCR, one entry per CDR3 protein. Found here are about 570,000 distinct CDR3 sequences, 40% of them singletons; the top ten hold 48%. No antigens are known for them. This sample comprised cultured PBMCs, obtained from culture after CMV antigen stimulation. The receptors stem from a human donor in good health (CMV status not recorded). Some clones in this sample may be carry-over from other donors' samples.

The V and J genes are TRBV3-1 and TRBJ2-7; D may be TRBD1 (5 bases). CDR1 and CDR2 from the germline V gene are LGHDT and YNNKEL (reference sequence). This CDR3 region has 15 residues. The ends were cut back, 4 bases at V and 3 bases at J, with 16 bases in the middle. The CDR3 spells CASSPGHSGGYEQYF. In nucleotides, the CDR3 is TGTGCCAGCAGCCCCGGACATTCCGGCGGCTACGAGCAGTACTTC.

The V and J genes are TRBV19 and TRBJ2-1; no clear D. The CDR3 sequence is 13 residues long. V lost 0 bases and J 7 bases, leaving 7 bases between the germline ends. Germline V gene data show CDR1 as LNHDA and CDR2 as SQIVND (reference sequence). The CDR3 nucleotides are TGTGCCAGTAGTATAGATCGGACGAATGAGCAGTTCTTC. Protein: CASSIDRTNEQFF.

In regard to this clonotype: A much larger clone sits a single nucleotide away, making a read error possible. The CDR3 ends on some other residue instead of the conserved phenylalanine or tryptophan, so this is likely a read error. The J gene is TRBJ1-1, the V gene TRBV7-8; D not resolved. CDR3 length: 15 residues. Per the germline V gene, CDR1 is SGHVS and CDR2 is FQNEAQ. V lost 5 bases and J lost 6, with 19 bases in between. Here the CDR3 DNA reads TGTGCCAGCAGCACCTACCGGGCAAAGGGCCCTGAAGCTTTCTCT. Translated, it gives CASSTYRAKGPEAFS.

The gene calls are TRBV5-1 and TRBJ2-3; D is ambiguous. The germline V gene has CDR1 SGHRS and CDR2 YFSETQ. CDR3 length: 14 residues. Trimming removed 1 base at V and 0 bases at J, with 6 bases between. The CDR3 loop reads CASSLTESTDTQYF. DNA for the CDR3: TGCGCCAGCAGCTTGACAGAAAGCACAGATACGCAGTATTTT.

This clonotype was detected only a few times. Relative to the germline gene, one junction end is altered; a read error may explain this. V usage is TRBV7-2 and J usage is TRBJ2-7, with 10 bases identical to TRBD1. The CDR3 runs 14 residues. Germline V gene data show CDR1 as SGHTA and CDR2 as FQGNSA. The CDR3 loop reads CASSLPGQGKKEFF. The CDR3 coding sequence is TGTGCCAGCAGCTTACCGGGACAGGGGAAAAAAGAATTCTTC.

The chain uses TRBV4-1 and TRBJ2-5, with D tentatively TRBD1 or TRBD2 (5 bases each). V was cut by 1 base and J by 5 bases, with 8 bases left in between. The CDR3 has 13 amino acids. CDR1 is MGHRA and CDR2 is YSYEKL in the germline V gene. The CDR3 is CASSQVGVETQYF. CDR3 sequence (DNA): TGCGCCAGCAGCCAAGTGGGGGTGGAGACCCAGTACTTC.

This clonotype was picked up a small number of times. The V gene is TRBV7-9, the J gene TRBJ2-4; the D is unclear. The CDR3 length is 15 residues. Germline CDR1 SEHNR, CDR2 FQNEAQ (reference sequence). V lost 4 bases and J 0 bases, leaving 10 bases between the germline ends. CDR3 protein: CASSSDEVAKNIQYF. The CDR3 DNA reads TGTGCCAGCAGCTCGGACGAGGTAGCCAAAAACATTCAGTACTTC.

J is TRBJ1-5 and V is TRBV27; D perhaps matches TRBD1 (5 bases). Trimming removed 9 bases at V and 7 bases at J, with 16 bases between. The CDR3 loop spans 13 amino acids. Germline V gene lookup returns CDR1 MNHEY and CDR2 SMNVEV (reference sequence). CDR3: CARGIKRQQPQHF. In nucleotides, the CDR3 is TGTGCCAGGGGAATTAAGAGACAGCAGCCCCAGCATTTT.

This clonotype appeared many times. The rearrangement links TRBV7-2 to TRBJ2-7; TRBD1 matches at 9 bases. The germline CDR1 and CDR2 sequences are SGHTA and FQGNSA. The CDR3 has 14 amino acids. V trimming: 5 bases; J trimming: 3 bases; junction bases outside the gene matches: 5. CDR3: CASSVGTGYYEQYF. The DNA for the CDR3 is TGTGCCAGCAGCGTCGGGACAGGGTACTACGAGCAGTACTTC.

This clonotype was recorded a few times. The gene calls are TRBV19 and TRBJ1-5; D unresolved. Germline-derived CDR1 and CDR2 are LNHDA and SQIVND (reference sequence). This CDR3 has 16 amino acids. V lost 3 bases to trimming and J lost 0 bases, with 12 bases between them. The CDR3 sequence: CASSIPAGYSNQPQHF. The CDR3 DNA sequence: TGTGCCAGTAGTATTCCCGCAGGCTATAGCAATCAGCCCCAGCATTTT.

V and J are TRBV11-2 and TRBJ2-3; 7 nucleotides line up with TRBD1. This CDR3 comprises 16 residues. V dropped 5 bases and J dropped 2; count of bases not matched to a gene: 10. Germline lookup yields CDR1 SGHAT and CDR2 FQNNGV. The CDR3 DNA is TGTGCCAGCAGCAACCGACAGGGAGATGTCACAGATACGCAGTATTTT. This gives the protein CASSNRQGDVTDTQYF.

The chain has TRBV10-3 and TRBJ1-1; a possible D gene is TRBD1 (5 bases). The CDR3 sequence is 17 residues long. The germline V gene encodes CDR1 ENHRY and CDR2 SYGVKD. V lost 7 bases to trimming and J lost 0 bases, with 21 bases between them. Here the CDR3 reads CAITRDFGVTMNTEAFF. The CDR3 bases are TGTGCCATCACCCGGGACTTTGGGGTAACCATGAACACTGAAGCTTTCTTT.

This chain connects TRBV6-8 to TRBJ1-3; D ambiguous. Trimming shortened V by 5 bases and J by 0 bases, and 11 bases separated the two germline ends. Germline values: CDR1 MNHGY, CDR2 SAAAGT. The CDR3 has 15 residues. The CDR3 protein is CASSIAKFSGNTIYF. CDR3 DNA sequence: TGTGCCAGCAGTATCGCTAAATTCTCTGGAAACACCATATATTTT.

The genes are TRBV6-5 and TRBJ2-3; D call uncertain. Trimming stripped 0 bases from V and 6 bases from J, with 7 bases between. CDR1 is MNHEY, CDR2 SVGAGI, per germline. This CDR3 spans 13 amino acids. In nucleotides, the CDR3 is TGTGCCAGCAGTTACTCAGGATTTGATACGCAGTATTTT. This translates into CASSYSGFDTQYF.

The chain has TRBV19 and TRBJ2-7, with D hard to call. The CDR3 runs 15 residues. V lost 3 bases to trimming and J lost 3 bases, with 15 bases between them. Looked up from germline, CDR1 is LNHDA and CDR2 is SQIVND (reference sequence). The CDR3 region is CASSILLRDHYEQYF. Here the CDR3 DNA reads TGTGCCAGTAGTATCCTCCTTAGAGATCACTACGAGCAGTACTTC.

The chain uses TRBV6-5 and TRBJ1-2; D is perhaps TRBD1 (5 bases). The CDR3 sequence is 13 residues long. V gave up 5 bases and J gave up 2 bases, with 9 bases separating them. Germline V lookup: CDR1 MNHEY, CDR2 SVGAGI. CDR3 sequence: CASSMDKNYGYTF. CDR3 sequence (DNA): TGTGCCAGCAGTATGGACAAGAACTATGGCTACACCTTC.

V gene TRBV6-5 combines with J gene TRBJ2-5; a weak D match, TRBD1 (6 bases). The V end lost 5 bases, the J end lost 6 bases, and 13 bases lay between the germline ends. This CDR3 contains 13 residues. Germline values: CDR1 MNHEY, CDR2 SVGAGI. The chain's CDR3 is CASSRARGQTQYF. The CDR3 DNA reads as TGTGCCAGCAGTCGGGCCAGGGGACAGACCCAGTACTTC.